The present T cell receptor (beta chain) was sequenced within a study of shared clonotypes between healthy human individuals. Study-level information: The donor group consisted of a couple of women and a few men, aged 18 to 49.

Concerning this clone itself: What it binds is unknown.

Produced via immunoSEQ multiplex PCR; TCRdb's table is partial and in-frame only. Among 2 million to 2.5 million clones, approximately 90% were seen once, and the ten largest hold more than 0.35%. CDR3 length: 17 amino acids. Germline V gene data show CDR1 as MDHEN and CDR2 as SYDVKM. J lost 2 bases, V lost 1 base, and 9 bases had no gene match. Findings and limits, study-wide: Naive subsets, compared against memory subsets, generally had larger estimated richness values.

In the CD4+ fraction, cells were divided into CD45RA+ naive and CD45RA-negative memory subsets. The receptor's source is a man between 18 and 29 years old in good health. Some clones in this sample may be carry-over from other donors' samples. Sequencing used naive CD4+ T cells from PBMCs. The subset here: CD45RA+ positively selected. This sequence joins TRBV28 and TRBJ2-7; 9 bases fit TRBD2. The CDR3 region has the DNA TGTGCCAGCAGTTTATTTGGCCTAGCGGGACCGACCTACGAGCAGTACTTC. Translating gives CASSLFGLAGPTYEQYF.